One and the same sample provided the 22 T cell receptor beta chains below, sequenced in a study of blood T cell repertoires in COVID-19. Assay used: immunoSEQ multiplex PCR; TCRdb lists only in-frame clones, some missing. Counted here are 150,000 to 170,000 clones, about 90% occurring once; the ten biggest clones make up around 0.55%. Material for sequencing was peripheral blood. The receptors originated from a man in his fifties or sixties with acute or convalescent COVID-19.

This rearrangement joins TRBV7-9 to TRBJ2-5, with TRBD2 as a possible D gene (5 bases). Trimming took 1 base from V and 2 from J, leaving 14 bases between them. Germline V gene lookup returns CDR1 SEHNR and CDR2 FQNEAQ (reference sequence). The CDR3 is 16 amino acids. This chain's CDR3 is CASSLGGSWGQETQYF. As DNA, the CDR3 is TGTGCCAGCAGCTTAGGAGGGTCATGGGGACAAGAGACCCAGTACTTC.

The CDR3 loop is CASSQQGGNTEAFF. In nucleotides, the CDR3 is TGTGCCAGCAGCCAGCAGGGGGGGAACACTGAAGCTTTCTTT. The chain is built from TRBV3-1 (or the pseudogene TRBV3-2) and TRBJ1-1; 7 nucleotides agree with TRBD1. V shed 3 bases, J shed 1 base, and the junction held 2 bases outside the gene matches. Germline V lookup: CDR1 LGHDT, CDR2 YNNKEL (reference sequence). CDR3 length: 14 amino acids.

The chain joins TRBV4-3 to TRBJ1-1; D call uncertain. The germline gives CDR1 LGHNA, CDR2 YSLEER. The CDR3 runs 15 residues. Trimming took 0 bases from V and 1 from J, leaving 9 bases between them. As DNA, the CDR3 is TGCGCCAGCAGCCAAGATTCGGCAGGGAACACTGAAGCTTTCTTT. Translation gives CASSQDSAGNTEAFF.

V is TRBV6-5 and J is TRBJ2-5, with 8 nucleotides matching TRBD2. The germline gives CDR1 MNHEY, CDR2 SVGAGI. This CDR3 comprises 13 residues. V dropped 5 bases and J dropped 5; count of bases not matched to a gene: 4. The chain's CDR3 is CASSTPGGETQYF. The CDR3 bases are TGTGCCAGCAGTACCCCGGGGGGGGAGACCCAGTACTTC.

The V gene is TRBV24-1, the J gene TRBJ1-1, with TRBD1 as a possible D gene (5 bases). V was trimmed by 1 base and J by 6 bases, leaving 11 bases between them. The germline V gene encodes CDR1 KGHDR and CDR2 SFDVKD. This CDR3 region has 14 residues. CDR3 in DNA: TGTGCCACCAGTGATTTCGGGGGAGAGGCTGAAGCTTTCTTT. This gives the protein CATSDFGGEAEAFF.

The V call is TRBV9, the J call TRBJ2-3; D is unresolved. Per germline, CDR1 SGDLS and CDR2 YYNGEE. Trimming pared 0 bases from V and 1 base from J, leaving 9 bases between. The CDR3 contains 15 residues. CDR3 nucleotides: TGTGCCAGCAGCGTAGGGGCAGATGGCACAGATACGCAGTATTTT. Translated: CASSVGADGTDTQYF.

J is TRBJ2-1 and V is TRBV5-1; D may be TRBD2 (5 bases). Germline CDR1 reads SGHRS; CDR2 reads YFSETQ. Deletions cut 7 bases from V and 7 bases from J, with 18 bases between. The CDR3 has 14 amino acids. The CDR3: CASGPGESENEQFF. Written as DNA, the CDR3 is TGCGCCAGCGGCCCCGGGGAAAGCGAGAATGAGCAGTTCTTC. Supplemented by reference TRBV5-1 and TRBJ2-1, the full variable domain reads KAGVTQTPRYLIKTRGQQVTLSCSPISGHRSVSWYQQTPGQGLQFLFEYFSETQRNKGNFPGRFSGRQFSNSRSEMNVSTLELGDSALYLCASGPGESENEQFFGPGTRLTVL.

The genes are TRBV9 and TRBJ1-3; 7 nucleotides agree with TRBD1. CDR3 length: 15 amino acids. V was clipped by 1 base and J by 2 bases; unmatched bases: 3. Per the germline V gene, CDR1 is SGDLS and CDR2 is YYNGEE. The CDR3 region has the DNA TGTGCCAGCAGCGTAAACAGGGGCCCTGGAAACACCATATATTTT. This translates into CASSVNRGPGNTIYF.

J is TRBJ1-6 and V is TRBV30; 9 bases are shared with TRBD1. The CDR3 is made up of 14 amino acids. The germline V gene encodes CDR1 GTSNPN and CDR2 SVGIG (reference sequence). The V and J ends lost 3 bases and 9 bases, in that order; junction bases with no gene match: 6. CDR3 sequence reads: CAWSAGQGTSPLHF. The CDR3 bases are TGTGCCTGGAGCGCGGGACAGGGCACTTCACCCCTCCACTTT. The whole variable domain, remainder taken from reference TRBV30 and TRBJ1-6, is SQTIHQWPATLVQPVGSPLSLECTVEGTSNPNLYWYRQAAGRGLQLLFYSVGIGQISSEVPQNLSASRPQDRQFILSSKKLLLSDSGFYLCAWSAGQGTSPLHFGNGTRLTVT.

The rearrangement uses TRBV29-1 and TRBJ1-1; TRBD1 might be the D (6 bases). This CDR3 is 15 amino acids long. The V end lost 4 bases, the J end lost 3 bases, and 18 bases lay between the germline ends. Germline V gene data show CDR1 as SQVTM and CDR2 as ANQGSEA. The CDR3, as DNA: TGCAGCGTTGCGGGGTTGGACAGTCCCCACACTGAAGCTTTCTTT. Its protein product is CSVAGLDSPHTEAFF.

V and J are TRBV9 and TRBJ2-1, with D possibly matching TRBD1 (6 bases). Looked up from germline, CDR1 is SGDLS and CDR2 is YYNGEE. Trimming pared 0 bases from V and 5 bases from J, leaving 15 bases between. The CDR3 sequence is 16 residues long. As DNA, the CDR3 is TGTGCCAGCAGCGTAGAATCAGGGGCTCGAGACAATGAGCAGTTCTTC. It is translated as CASSVESGARDNEQFF. The full variable domain, completed using reference TRBV9 and TRBJ2-1, is DSGVTQTPKHLITATGQRVTLRCSPRSGDLSVYWYQQSLDQGLQFLIQYYNGEERAKGNILERFSAQQFPDLHSELNLSSLELGDSALYFCASSVESGARDNEQFFGPGTRLTVL.

The chain combines TRBV6-5 with TRBJ2-7; TRBD1 aligns across 8 bases. Germline-derived CDR1 and CDR2 are MNHEY and SVGAGI. The CDR3 has 13 amino acids. V gave up 6 bases and J gave up 7 bases; unmatched junction bases: 8. The CDR3 DNA is TGTGCCAGCAGGAGCCGGGGACAGGTTGAGCAGTACGTC. This gives the protein CASRSRGQVEQYV.

This chain connects TRBV7-3 to TRBJ2-7; 12 nucleotides align to TRBD2. Germline-derived CDR1 and CDR2 are SGHTA and FQGTGA. This CDR3 is 15 amino acids long. The V segment lost 5 bases and the J segment 0 bases; nucleotides outside the gene matches: 2. The CDR3 region is CASSLGLAGSYEQYF. The CDR3 DNA follows: TGTGCCAGCAGCCTGGGACTAGCGGGCTCCTACGAGCAGTACTTC. The whole variable domain, remainder taken from reference TRBV7-3 and TRBJ2-7, is GAGVSQTPSNKVTEKGKYVELRCDPISGHTALYWYRQSLGQGPEFLIYFQGTGAADDSGLPNDRFFAVRPEGSVSTLKIQRTERGDSAVYLCASSLGLAGSYEQYFGPGTRLTVT.

The genes are TRBV7-6 and TRBJ2-1; the match to TRBD1 covers 9 bases. This CDR3 has 13 amino acids. Unmatched junction bases numbered 4, after V lost 4 bases and J lost 9 bases. CDR1 SGHVS and CDR2 FNYEAQ come from the germline V gene. CDR3 sequence (DNA): TGTGCCAGCAGCTCCTACAGGGGGCGTGAGCAGTTCTTC. Residues: CASSSYRGREQFF.

V gene TRBV7-2 combines with J gene TRBJ1-5; 8 nucleotides agree with TRBD1. Germline assignment: CDR1 SGHTA and CDR2 FQGNSA. V was pared by 5 bases and J by 5 bases, with 5 bases of the junction left unmatched. This CDR3 is 14 amino acids long. CDR3 loop: CASSATGGDQPQHF. Written as DNA, the CDR3 is TGTGCCAGCAGCGCCACAGGGGGGGATCAGCCCCAGCATTTT.

This clone has a single count. The chain combines TRBV2 with TRBJ2-1; the match to TRBD2 covers 10 bases. V was clipped by 3 bases and J by 12 bases; unmatched bases: 5. Germline V CDR1 and CDR2: SNHLY, FYNNEI. The CDR3 is 13 residues long. The CDR3, as DNA: TGTGCCAGCAGTGACACTAGCGGGACTCGGCAGTTCTTC. Amino acid sequence: CASSDTSGTRQFF. The full variable domain, in which reference TRBV2 and TRBJ2-1 provide the parts outside the CDR3, is EPEVTQTPSHQVTQMGQEVILRCVPISNHLYFYWYRQILGQKVEFLVSFYNNEISEKSEIFDDQFSVERPDGSNFTLKIRSTKLEDSAMYFCASSDTSGTRQFFGPGTRLTVL.

The CDR3 DNA sequence: TGTGCCAGCAGCTCGAACATACATCCGACAGATACGCAGTATTTT. Encoded protein: CASSSNIHPTDTQYF. This chain links TRBV11-2 with TRBJ2-3; D remains ambiguous. The CDR3 spans 15 residues. Germline V lookup: CDR1 SGHAT, CDR2 FQNNGV. Trimming took 4 bases from V and 3 from J, leaving 14 bases between them. The whole variable domain, filled in from reference TRBV11-2 and TRBJ2-3, reads EAGVAQSPRYKIIEKRQSVAFWCNPISGHATLYWYQQILGQGPKLLIQFQNNGVVDDSQLPKDRFSAERLKGVDSTLKIQPAKLEDSAVYLCASSSNIHPTDTQYFGPGTRLTVL.

J is TRBJ2-7 and V is TRBV10-3; TRBD1 might be the D (6 bases). This CDR3 is built from 14 residues. Trimming cost V 0 bases and J 4 bases, with 10 bases left between them. Per germline, CDR1 ENHRY and CDR2 SYGVKD. The CDR3 DNA follows: TGTGCCATCAGTGAGTCTGCCAGGGGTTACGAGCAGTACGTC. This translates into CAISESARGYEQYV.

The CDR3 spells CASSQWDILNTGELFF. The CDR3 region has the DNA TGTGCCAGCAGCCAGTGGGACATACTGAACACCGGGGAGCTGTTTTTT. The chain joins TRBV3-1 (or the pseudogene TRBV3-2) to TRBJ2-2, with D maybe TRBD1 (6 bases). Germline CDR1 reads LGHDT; CDR2 reads YNNKEL (reference sequence). The CDR3 is made up of 16 amino acids. Trimming took 3 bases from V and 1 from J, leaving 12 bases between them.

The chain links TRBV7-2 to TRBJ2-7, with 9 bases identical to TRBD2. The germline CDR1 and CDR2 sequences are SGHTA and FQGNSA. V lost 5 bases to trimming and J lost 7 bases; unmatched junction nucleotides: 12. The CDR3 is made up of 15 amino acids. CDR3 in DNA: TGTGCCAGCAGCCCGGTAGCGGGGGCTTGGGGGGAGCAGTACGTC. As protein: CASSPVAGAWGEQYV.

This chain links TRBV6-5 with TRBJ2-2; 8 positions match TRBD1. This CDR3 contains 14 residues. Germline V gene data show CDR1 as MNHEY and CDR2 as SVGAGI. The junction had 2 bases not matched to a gene; V was cut back by 7 bases and J by 1 base. The CDR3 here is CASKGTGNTGELFF. Written as DNA, the CDR3 is TGTGCCAGCAAGGGGACAGGGAACACCGGGGAGCTGTTTTTT.

CDR3 in amino acids: CAISGGQGLFF. The CDR3 nucleotides read TGTGCCATCAGTGGGGGACAGGGACTGTTTTTT. The V gene is TRBV10-3, the J gene TRBJ1-4; 9 positions match TRBD1. This CDR3 contains 11 residues. V was clipped by 4 bases and J by 13 bases; unmatched bases: 1. Germline CDR1 and CDR2: ENHRY and SYGVKD.